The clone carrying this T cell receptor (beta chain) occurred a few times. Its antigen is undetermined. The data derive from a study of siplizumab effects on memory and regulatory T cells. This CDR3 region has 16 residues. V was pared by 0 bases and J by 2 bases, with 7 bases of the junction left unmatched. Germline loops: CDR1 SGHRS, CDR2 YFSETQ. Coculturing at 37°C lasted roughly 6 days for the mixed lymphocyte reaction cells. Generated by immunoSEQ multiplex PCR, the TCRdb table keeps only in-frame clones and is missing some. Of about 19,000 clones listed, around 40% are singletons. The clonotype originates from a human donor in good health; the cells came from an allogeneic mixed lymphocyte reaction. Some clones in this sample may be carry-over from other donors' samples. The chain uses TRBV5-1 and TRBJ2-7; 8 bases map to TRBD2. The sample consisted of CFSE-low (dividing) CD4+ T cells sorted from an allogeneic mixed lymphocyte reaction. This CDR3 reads CASSLAGLAGPYEQYF. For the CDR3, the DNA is TGCGCCAGCAGCTTGGCCGGACTAGCCGGGCCCTACGAGCAGTACTTC.